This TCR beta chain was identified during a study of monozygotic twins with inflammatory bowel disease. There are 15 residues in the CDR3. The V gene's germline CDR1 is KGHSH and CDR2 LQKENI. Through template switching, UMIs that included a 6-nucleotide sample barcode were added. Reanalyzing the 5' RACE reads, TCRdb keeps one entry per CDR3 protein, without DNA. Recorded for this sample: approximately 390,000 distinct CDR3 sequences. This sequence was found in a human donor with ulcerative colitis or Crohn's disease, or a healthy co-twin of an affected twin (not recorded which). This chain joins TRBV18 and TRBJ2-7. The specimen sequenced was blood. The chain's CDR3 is CASSPTGTYEQFGSF.